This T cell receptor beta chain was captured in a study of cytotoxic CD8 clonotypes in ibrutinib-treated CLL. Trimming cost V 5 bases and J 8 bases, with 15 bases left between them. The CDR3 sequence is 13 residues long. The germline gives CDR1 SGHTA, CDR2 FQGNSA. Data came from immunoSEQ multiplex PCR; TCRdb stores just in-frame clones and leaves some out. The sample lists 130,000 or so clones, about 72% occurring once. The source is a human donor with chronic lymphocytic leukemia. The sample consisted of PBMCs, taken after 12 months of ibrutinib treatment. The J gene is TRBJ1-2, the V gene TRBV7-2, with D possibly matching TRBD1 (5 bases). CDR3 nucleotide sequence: TGTGCCAGCAGCCCCCGCAGGGCGGAAGGCTACACCTTC. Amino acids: CASSPRRAEGYTF.